The clone carrying this T cell receptor beta chain showed up many times. Its antigen is not known. The data are from a study of neurological immune-mediated disorders. Study-wide results and caveats: HTLV-1-associated myelopathy had the most TCR clonal expansion, and multiple sclerosis had the least, less than healthy controls.

TCRdb fed the 5' RACE reads into MiXCR, producing one record per CDR3 protein. The sample holds around 100,000 distinct CDR3 sequences, 10% to 11% seen once. Described time point: longitudinal time-point 3. The CDR3 totals 17 residues. V dropped 0 bases and J dropped 4; count of bases not matched to a gene: 5. From germline, CDR1 is LGHNA and CDR2 YNFKEQ. The specimen sequenced was PBMCs. The chain carries TRBV4-2 and TRBJ2-7; TRBD2 agrees at 14 bases. The origin of this receptor is a female donor with HTLV-1-associated myelopathy (HAM/TSP). Written as DNA, the CDR3 is TGTGCCAGCAGCCAAGACGGGACTAGCGGGGGCAGGTACGAGCAGTACTTC. It codes for CASSQDGTSGGRYEQYF.